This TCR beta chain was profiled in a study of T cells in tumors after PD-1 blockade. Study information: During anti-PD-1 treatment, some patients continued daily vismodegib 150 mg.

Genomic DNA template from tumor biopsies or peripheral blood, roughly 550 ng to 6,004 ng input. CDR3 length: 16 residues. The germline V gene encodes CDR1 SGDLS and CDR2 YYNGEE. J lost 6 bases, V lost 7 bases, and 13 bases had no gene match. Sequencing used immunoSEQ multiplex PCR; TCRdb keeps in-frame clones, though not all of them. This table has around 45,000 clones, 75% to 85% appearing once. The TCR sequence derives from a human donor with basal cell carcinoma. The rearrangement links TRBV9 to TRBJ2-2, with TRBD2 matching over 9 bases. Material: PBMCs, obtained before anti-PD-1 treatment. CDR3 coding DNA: TGTGCCAGCCGCGGGAGGGGGGAGCGGTTTGCCGGGGAGCTGTTTTTT. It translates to CASRGRGERFAGELFF.